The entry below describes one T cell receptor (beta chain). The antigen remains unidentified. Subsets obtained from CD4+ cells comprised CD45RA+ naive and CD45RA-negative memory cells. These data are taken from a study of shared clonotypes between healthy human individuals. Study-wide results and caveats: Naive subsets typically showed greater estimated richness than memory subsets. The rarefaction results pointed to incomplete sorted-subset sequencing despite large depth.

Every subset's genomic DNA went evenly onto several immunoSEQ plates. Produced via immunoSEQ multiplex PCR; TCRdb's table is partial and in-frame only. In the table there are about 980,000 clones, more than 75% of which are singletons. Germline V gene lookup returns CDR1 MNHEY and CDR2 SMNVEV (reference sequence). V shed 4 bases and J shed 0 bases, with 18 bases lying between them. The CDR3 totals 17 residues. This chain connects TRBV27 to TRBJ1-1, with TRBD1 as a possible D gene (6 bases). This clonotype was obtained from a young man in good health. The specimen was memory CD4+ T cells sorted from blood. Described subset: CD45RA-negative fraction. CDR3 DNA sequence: TGTGCCAGCAGTTCGACCTTCAGGGGTCGCATGAACACTGAAGCTTTCTTT. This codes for CASSSTFRGRMNTEAFF.